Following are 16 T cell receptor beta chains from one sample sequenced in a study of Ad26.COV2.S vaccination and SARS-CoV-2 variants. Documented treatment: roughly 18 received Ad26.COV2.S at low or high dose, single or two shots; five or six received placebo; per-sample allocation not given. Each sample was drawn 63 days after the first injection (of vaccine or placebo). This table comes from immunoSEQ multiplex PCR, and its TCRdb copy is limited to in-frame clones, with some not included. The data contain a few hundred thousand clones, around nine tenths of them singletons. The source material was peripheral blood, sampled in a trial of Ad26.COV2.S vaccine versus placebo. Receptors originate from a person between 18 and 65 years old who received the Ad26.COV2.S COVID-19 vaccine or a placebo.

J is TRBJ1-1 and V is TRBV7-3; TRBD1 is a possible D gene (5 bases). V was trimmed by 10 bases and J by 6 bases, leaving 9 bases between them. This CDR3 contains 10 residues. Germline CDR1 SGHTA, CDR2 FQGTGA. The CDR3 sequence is CATRVAEAFF. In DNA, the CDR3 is TGTGCCACCAGGGTCGCTGAAGCTTTCTTT.

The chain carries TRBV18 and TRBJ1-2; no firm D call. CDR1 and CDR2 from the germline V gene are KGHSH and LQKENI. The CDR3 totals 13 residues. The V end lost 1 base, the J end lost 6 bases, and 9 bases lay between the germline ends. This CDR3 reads CASSPQGLNGYTF. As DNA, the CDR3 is TGTGCCAGCTCACCACAGGGATTGAATGGCTACACCTTC.

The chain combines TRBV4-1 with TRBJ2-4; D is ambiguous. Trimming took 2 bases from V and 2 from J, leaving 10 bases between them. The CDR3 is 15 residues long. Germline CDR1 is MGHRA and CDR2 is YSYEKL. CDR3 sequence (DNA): TGCGCCAGCAGCCAAATTATGCTTTCCAAAAACATTCAGTACTTC. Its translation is CASSQIMLSKNIQYF.

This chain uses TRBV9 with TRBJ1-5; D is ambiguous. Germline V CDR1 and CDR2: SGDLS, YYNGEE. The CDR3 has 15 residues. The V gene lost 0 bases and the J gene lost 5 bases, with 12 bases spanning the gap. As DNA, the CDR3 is TGTGCCAGCAGCGTAGGAGGCGGTGTGGATCAGCCCCAGCATTTT. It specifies CASSVGGGVDQPQHF. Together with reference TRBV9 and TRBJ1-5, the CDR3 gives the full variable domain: DSGVTQTPKHLITATGQRVTLRCSPRSGDLSVYWYQQSLDQGLQFLIQYYNGEERAKGNILERFSAQQFPDLHSELNLSSLELGDSALYFCASSVGGGVDQPQHFGDGTRLSIL.

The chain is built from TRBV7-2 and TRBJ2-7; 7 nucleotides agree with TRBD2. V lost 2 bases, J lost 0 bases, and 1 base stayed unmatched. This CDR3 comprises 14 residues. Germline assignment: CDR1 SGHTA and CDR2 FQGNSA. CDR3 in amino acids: CASSLSGGSYEQYF. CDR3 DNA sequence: TGTGCCAGCAGCTTATCGGGGGGCTCCTACGAGCAGTACTTC.

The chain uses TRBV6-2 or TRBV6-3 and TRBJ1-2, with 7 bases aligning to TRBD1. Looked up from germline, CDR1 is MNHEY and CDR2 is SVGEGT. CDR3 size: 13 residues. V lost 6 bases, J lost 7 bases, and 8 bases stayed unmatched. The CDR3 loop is CASSQRQGGGYTF. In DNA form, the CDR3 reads TGTGCCAGCAGCCAGAGACAGGGCGGTGGCTACACCTTC.

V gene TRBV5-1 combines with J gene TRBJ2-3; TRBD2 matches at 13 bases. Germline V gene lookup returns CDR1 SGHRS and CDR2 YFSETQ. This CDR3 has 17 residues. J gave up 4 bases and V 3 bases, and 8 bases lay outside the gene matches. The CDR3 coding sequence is TGCGCCAGCAGCTCCACCACTAGCGGGGGGGAGCCAGATACGCAGTATTTT. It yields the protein CASSSTTSGGEPDTQYF.

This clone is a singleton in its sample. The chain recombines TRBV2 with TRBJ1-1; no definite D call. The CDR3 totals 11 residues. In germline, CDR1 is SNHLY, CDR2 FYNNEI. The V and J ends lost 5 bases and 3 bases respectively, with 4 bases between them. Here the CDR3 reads CASSLDTEAFF. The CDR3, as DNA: TGTGCCAGCAGTCTGGACACTGAAGCTTTCTTT.

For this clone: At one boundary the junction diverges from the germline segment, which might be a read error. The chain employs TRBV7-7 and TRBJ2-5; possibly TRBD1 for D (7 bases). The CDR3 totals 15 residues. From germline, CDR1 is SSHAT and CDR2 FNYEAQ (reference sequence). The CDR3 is CASRGVGEHQETQYF. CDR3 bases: TGTGCTAGCAGGGGGGTCGGCGAGCACCAAGAGACCCAGTACTTC.

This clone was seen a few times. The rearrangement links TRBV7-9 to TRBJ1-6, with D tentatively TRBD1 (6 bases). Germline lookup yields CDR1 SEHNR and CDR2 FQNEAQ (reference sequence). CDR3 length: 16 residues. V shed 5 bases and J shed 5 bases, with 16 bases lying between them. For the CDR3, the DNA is TGTGCCAGCAGCAACGGCCTAGGACAGAATAATTCACCCCTCCACTTT. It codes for CASSNGLGQNNSPLHF.

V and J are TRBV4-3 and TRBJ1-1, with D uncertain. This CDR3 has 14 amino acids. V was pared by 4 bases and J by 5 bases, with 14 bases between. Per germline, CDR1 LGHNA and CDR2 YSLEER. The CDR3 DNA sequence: TGCGCCAGCAGCCCCGCAAAAACGGTGACTGAAGCTTTCTTT. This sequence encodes CASSPAKTVTEAFF.

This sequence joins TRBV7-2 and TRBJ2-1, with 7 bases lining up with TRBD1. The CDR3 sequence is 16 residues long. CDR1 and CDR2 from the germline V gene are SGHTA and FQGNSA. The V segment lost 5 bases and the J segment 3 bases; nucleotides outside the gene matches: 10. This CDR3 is CASSPARRGNYNEQFF. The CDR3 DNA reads TGTGCCAGCAGCCCCGCCCGCAGGGGGAACTACAATGAGCAGTTCTTC. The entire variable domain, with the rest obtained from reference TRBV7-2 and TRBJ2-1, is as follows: GAGVSQSPSNKVTEKGKDVELRCDPISGHTALYWYRQSLGQGLEFLIYFQGNSAPDKSGLPSDRFSAERTGGSVSTLTIQRTQQEDSAVYLCASSPARRGNYNEQFFGPGTRLTVL.

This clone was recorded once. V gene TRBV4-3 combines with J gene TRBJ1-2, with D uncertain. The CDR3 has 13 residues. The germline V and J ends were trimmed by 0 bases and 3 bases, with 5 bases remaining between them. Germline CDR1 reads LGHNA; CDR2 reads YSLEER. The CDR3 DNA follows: TGCGCCAGCAGCCAAGAGGTCTACTATGGCTACACCTTC. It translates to CASSQEVYYGYTF.

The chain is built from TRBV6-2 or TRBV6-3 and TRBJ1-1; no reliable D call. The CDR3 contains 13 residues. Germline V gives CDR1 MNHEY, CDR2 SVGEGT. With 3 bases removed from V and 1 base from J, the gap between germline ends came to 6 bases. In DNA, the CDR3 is TGTGCCAGCAGTTATTGGGCGAACACTGAAGCTTTCTTT. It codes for CASSYWANTEAFF.

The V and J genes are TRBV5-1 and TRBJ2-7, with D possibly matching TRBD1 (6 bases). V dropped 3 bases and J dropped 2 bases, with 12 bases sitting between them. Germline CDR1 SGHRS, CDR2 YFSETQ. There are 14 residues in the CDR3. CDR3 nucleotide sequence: TGCGCCAGCAGCTGGGGACAAGGCACCTACGAGCAGTACTTC. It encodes CASSWGQGTYEQYF. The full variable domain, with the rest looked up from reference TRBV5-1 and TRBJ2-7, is KAGVTQTPRYLIKTRGQQVTLSCSPISGHRSVSWYQQTPGQGLQFLFEYFSETQRNKGNFPGRFSGRQFSNSRSEMNVSTLELGDSALYLCASSWGQGTYEQYFGPGTRLTVT.

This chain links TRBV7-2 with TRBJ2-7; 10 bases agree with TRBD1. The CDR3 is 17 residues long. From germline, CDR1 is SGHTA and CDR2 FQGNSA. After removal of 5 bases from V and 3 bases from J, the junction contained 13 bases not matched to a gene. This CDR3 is CASSADGTGAPFYEQYF. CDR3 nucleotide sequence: TGTGCCAGCAGCGCGGACGGGACAGGGGCTCCCTTCTACGAGCAGTACTTC.